The 7 T cell receptor beta chains below were found in one sample sequenced in a study of cytomegalovirus exposure and HLA in healthy donors. Repertoires were generated with immunoSEQ multiplex PCR, while TCRdb's copy carries only in-frame clones and drops some. The repertoire consists of some 150,000 clones, with approximately 90% occurring once and the leading ten covering 2.5% to 3%. What was sequenced was PBMCs. The receptors here all came from a man between 18 and 29 years old in good health and CMV-seronegative.

V gene TRBV6-4 combines with J gene TRBJ2-2; 8 bases fit TRBD1. Germline V gene data show CDR1 as MRHNA and CDR2 as SNTAGT. CDR3 length: 15 amino acids. The V segment lost 4 bases and the J segment 4 bases; nucleotides outside the gene matches: 5. CDR3: CASSGQGAPTGELFF. For the CDR3, the DNA is TGTGCCAGCAGTGGTCAGGGGGCGCCCACCGGGGAGCTGTTTTTT.

This clone turned up a few times. This chain joins TRBV6-5 and TRBJ2-7; no firm D call. Germline V gene sequence: CDR1 MNHEY, CDR2 SVGAGI. This CDR3 has 13 residues. Trimming took off 6 bases at V and 6 bases at J, with 15 bases between the two ends. This CDR3 reads CASRNDWSSEQYV. CDR3 DNA: TGTGCCAGCAGGAACGATTGGTCGAGCGAGCAGTACGTC.

V gene TRBV28 combines with J gene TRBJ2-5; 7 bases fit TRBD1. Per the germline V gene, CDR1 is MDHEN and CDR2 is SYDVKM. Trimming took 5 bases from V and 4 from J; bases not matched to a gene: 10. CDR3 size: 15 residues. The CDR3 loop is CASSLRGRGRETQYF. DNA of the CDR3: TGTGCCAGCAGTCTAAGGGGGCGCGGTCGAGAGACCCAGTACTTC. Full variable domain (outside the CDR3, taken from reference TRBV28 and TRBJ2-5): DVKVTQSSRYLVKRTGEKVFLECVQDMDHENMFWYRQDPGLGLRLIYFSYDVKMKEKGDIPEGYSVSREKKERFSLILESASTNQTSMYLCASSLRGRGRETQYFGPGTRLLVL.

The genes are TRBV5-1 and TRBJ1-4; TRBD1 matches at 7 bases. The V and J ends lost 0 bases and 6 bases, in that order; junction bases with no gene match: 8. CDR1 is SGHRS and CDR2 is YFSETQ in the germline V gene. The CDR3 sequence is 16 residues long. This chain's CDR3 is CASSLAGDRVDEKLFF. In DNA form, the CDR3 reads TGCGCCAGCAGCTTGGCGGGTGACAGGGTAGATGAAAAACTGTTTTTT.

The chain links TRBV25-1 to TRBJ1-5, with 8 nucleotides matching TRBD1. V lost 4 bases, J lost 3 bases, and 5 bases stayed unmatched. Germline V gene lookup returns CDR1 MGHDK and CDR2 SYGVNS. CDR3 length: 15 residues. The CDR3 loop reads CASSVQGADNQPQHF. DNA of the CDR3: TGTGCCAGCAGTGTGCAGGGGGCCGACAATCAGCCCCAGCATTTT.

Comments on this clone: Compared with germline, one end of the junction differs, possibly owing to a read error. The V and J genes are TRBV2 and TRBJ1-6, with D tentatively TRBD1 (5 bases). This CDR3 has 17 amino acids. Germline loops: CDR1 SNHLY, CDR2 FYNNEI. CDR3 in DNA: TGTGCCAGGAGTGAATACGGGGGAGCCAAGGGAAATTCACCCCTCCACTTT. Translating gives CARSEYGGAKGNSPLHF.

V usage is TRBV7-9 and J usage is TRBJ2-1; 8 positions agree with TRBD2. J gave up 7 bases and V 2 bases, and 7 bases lay outside the gene matches. This CDR3 comprises 15 residues. In germline, CDR1 is SEHNR, CDR2 FQNEAQ (reference sequence). The CDR3 DNA is TGTGCCAGCAGCTTAATCGGGGGGGCCAGGAATGAGCAGTTCTTC. Protein sequence: CASSLIGGARNEQFF.